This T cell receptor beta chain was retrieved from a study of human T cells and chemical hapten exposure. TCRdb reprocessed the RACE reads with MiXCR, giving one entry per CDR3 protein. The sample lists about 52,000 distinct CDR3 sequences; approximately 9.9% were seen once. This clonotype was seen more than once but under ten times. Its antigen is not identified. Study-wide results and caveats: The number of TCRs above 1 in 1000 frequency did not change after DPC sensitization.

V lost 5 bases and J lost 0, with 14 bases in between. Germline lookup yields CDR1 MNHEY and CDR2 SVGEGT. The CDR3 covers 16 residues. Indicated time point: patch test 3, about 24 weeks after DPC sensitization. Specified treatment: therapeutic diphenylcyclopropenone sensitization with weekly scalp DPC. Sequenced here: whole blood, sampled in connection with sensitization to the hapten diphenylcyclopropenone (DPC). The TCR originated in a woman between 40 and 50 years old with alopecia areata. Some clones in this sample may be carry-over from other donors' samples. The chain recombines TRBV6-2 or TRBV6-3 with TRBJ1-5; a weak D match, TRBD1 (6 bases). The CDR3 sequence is CASSRKQGSSNQPQHF. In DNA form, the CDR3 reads TGTGCCAGCAGTCGCAAACAGGGATCTAGCAATCAGCCCCAGCATTTT.